The 27 T cell receptor beta chains presented below share a single source sample, sequenced in a study of T cells in Graves' hyperthyroidism and ophthalmopathy. There were TCR beta CDR3 regions amplified from RNA transcripts. With the HTBI primer set, the TCR CDR3 went through a first round of RT-PCR. TCRdb called the multiplex PCR reads again in MiXCR, with one record for every CDR3 protein. The sample includes about 510,000 distinct CDR3 sequences, roughly 45% of them seen just once. The specimen was peripheral blood or thyroid tissue (not recorded which). The source of these receptors is an adult woman with Graves' disease, either hyperthyroidism or ophthalmopathy (not recorded which).

The chain links TRBV7-6 to TRBJ2-2; D possibly corresponds to TRBD1 (6 bases). The CDR3 is 15 amino acids. Germline V CDR1 and CDR2: SGHVS, FNYEAQ. Trimming took off 1 base at V and 4 bases at J, with 10 bases between the two ends. The chain's CDR3 is CASSLEWGRTGELFF. CDR3 nucleotides: TGTGCCAGCAGCTTAGAGTGGGGGCGCACCGGGGAGCTGTTTTTT.

This chain connects TRBV20-1 to TRBJ2-7; TRBD1 aligns across 10 bases. V lost 5 bases, J lost 5 bases, and 9 bases stayed unmatched. Germline V lookup: CDR1 DFQATT, CDR2 SNEGSKA (reference sequence). The CDR3 length is 14 residues. CDR3 DNA: TGCAGTGCTCCCGGGACAGGGGTGGCCAACGAGCAGTACTTC. It codes for CSAPGTGVANEQYF.

The chain couples TRBV10-3 to TRBJ2-5; TRBD1 is a possible D gene (6 bases). Germline CDR1 is ENHRY and CDR2 is SYGVKD. Trimming cost V 11 bases and J 0 bases, with 16 bases left between them. CDR3 length equals 14 residues. CDR3 bases: TGTGCCTCCTCAAGGGGGTCCTACCAAGAGACCCAGTACTTC. Translated: CASSRGSYQETQYF.

The chain combines TRBV6-1 with TRBJ2-5, with 10 bases aligning to TRBD2. The CDR3 has 15 residues. Looked up from germline, CDR1 is MNHNS and CDR2 is SASEGT. V was clipped by 5 bases and J by 5 bases; unmatched bases: 8. The CDR3 sequence is CASSSQPTSGETQYF. CDR3 DNA sequence: TGTGCCAGCAGTTCCCAGCCGACTAGCGGGGAGACCCAGTACTTC.

This chain joins TRBV10-3 and TRBJ1-3, with TRBD1 identical over 7 bases. The CDR3 is 14 amino acids. Trimming removed 4 bases from V and 0 bases from J; junction bases left unmatched: 0. Germline CDR1 and CDR2: ENHRY and SYGVKD. Written as DNA, the CDR3 is TGTGCCATCAGTGGGACAGGCTCTGGAAACACCATATATTTT. Its translation: CAISGTGSGNTIYF.

This clonotype appeared many times. The chain uses TRBV29-1 and TRBJ1-1, with D unresolved. V gave up 6 bases and J gave up 1 base, with 9 bases separating them. Germline V gene data show CDR1 as SQVTM and CDR2 as ANQGSEA. CDR3 length: 12 amino acids. CDR3 protein: CSVSAQNTEAFF. CDR3 nucleotide sequence: TGCAGCGTCTCAGCTCAGAACACTGAAGCTTTCTTT. The variable domain in full, with the rest retrieved from reference TRBV29-1 and TRBJ1-1, is SAVISQKPSRDICQRGTSLTIQCQVDSQVTMMFWYRQQPGQSLTLIATANQGSEATYESGFVIDKFPISRPNLTFSTLTVSNMSPEDSSIYLCSVSAQNTEAFFGQGTRLTVV.

This rearrangement joins TRBV3-1 to TRBJ2-5; perhaps TRBD2 as D (5 bases). The CDR3 has 12 amino acids. With 4 bases removed from V and 4 bases from J, the gap between germline ends came to 7 bases. Germline V gives CDR1 LGHDT, CDR2 YNNKEL (reference sequence). The CDR3 protein is CASSRTSETQYF. Here the CDR3 DNA reads TGTGCCAGCAGCCGGACTTCAGAGACCCAGTACTTC.

The V call is TRBV3-1, the J call TRBJ1-2; tentative D call: TRBD1 (5 bases). Germline loops: CDR1 LGHDT, CDR2 YNNKEL (reference sequence). There are 14 residues in the CDR3. V gave up 1 base and J gave up 8 bases, with 14 bases separating them. CDR3 in amino acids: CASSQVPYQGGYTF. The CDR3 coding sequence is TGTGCCAGCAGCCAAGTACCCTATCAGGGCGGCTACACCTTC.

In the case of this clonotype: At one end the junction does not follow the germline gene, possibly because of a read error. The CDR3 sequence: CASSLDWKRADNYGYAF. The CDR3 DNA follows: TGTGCCAGCAGCTTAGATTGGAAGAGGGCGGATAACTATGGCTACGCCTTC. The V and J genes are TRBV11-2 and TRBJ1-2; D unclear. The CDR3 is made up of 17 amino acids. Germline V CDR1 and CDR2: SGHAT, FQNNGV. Combining the CDR3 with reference TRBV11-2 and TRBJ1-2 gives the whole variable domain EAGVAQSPRYKIIEKRQSVAFWCNPISGHATLYWYQQILGQGPKLLIQFQNNGVVDDSQLPKDRFSAERLKGVDSTLKIQPAKLEDSAVYLCASSLDWKRADNYGYAFGSGTRLTVV.

The chain carries TRBV20-1 and TRBJ1-6; D is perhaps TRBD1 (6 bases). The V gene's germline CDR1 is DFQATT and CDR2 SNEGSKA (reference sequence). Deletions cut 6 bases from V and 13 bases from J, with 22 bases between. The CDR3 extends over 14 amino acids. CDR3 in amino acids: CSALMGAGNQPLHF. Here the CDR3 DNA reads TGCAGTGCCCTGATGGGGGCGGGCAATCAGCCCCTCCACTTT.

This clonotype was counted only a few times. The chain employs TRBV30 and TRBJ1-1; D call uncertain. The V gene's germline CDR1 is GTSNPN and CDR2 SVGIG (reference sequence). CDR3 length equals 13 residues. V dropped 1 base and J dropped 4 bases, with 10 bases sitting between them. The CDR3 reads CAWSGNWGTEAFF. The CDR3 nucleotides read TGTGCCTGGAGTGGAAATTGGGGCACTGAAGCTTTCTTT.

This chain uses TRBV7-2 with TRBJ1-2; D unresolved. Looked up from germline, CDR1 is SGHTA and CDR2 is FQGNSA. Between the trimmed V and J ends, which lost 1 base and 8 bases, there was a span of 17 bases. This CDR3 comprises 15 residues. CDR3 nucleotides: TGTGCCAGCAGCTTAGATGCTGCCTTGTATGGGGGCTACACCTTC. This codes for CASSLDAALYGGYTF.

The chain links TRBV5-6 to TRBJ1-1; D remains unclear. The CDR3 is 13 amino acids. Germline V lookup: CDR1 SGHDT, CDR2 YYEEEE. Trimming took 3 bases from V and 11 from J, leaving 17 bases between them. The CDR3 loop is CASSSGVGVEAFF. CDR3 bases: TGTGCCAGCAGCTCAGGAGTGGGAGTGGAGGCTTTCTTT.

V is TRBV4-3 and J is TRBJ2-7; TRBD2 matches at 8 bases. V dropped 0 bases and J dropped 4; count of bases not matched to a gene: 5. Germline V lookup: CDR1 LGHNA, CDR2 YSLEER. The CDR3 runs to 15 residues. The CDR3 nucleotides read TGCGCCAGCAGCCAAGATACTAGCGGACTATACGAGCAGTACTTC. Translating gives CASSQDTSGLYEQYF.

V and J are TRBV15 and TRBJ2-5; D gene uncertain. V was pared by 5 bases and J by 12 bases, with 19 bases between. The CDR3 runs to 13 residues. Germline V gene lookup returns CDR1 LNHNV and CDR2 YYDKDF (reference sequence). CDR3 loop: CATSEGQPDCKYF. For the CDR3, the DNA is TGTGCCACCAGCGAAGGCCAGCCAGACTGCAAGTACTTC.

This clonotype was observed a few times. This rearrangement joins TRBV24-1 to TRBJ1-5; D ambiguous. CDR3 size: 10 residues. Germline lookup yields CDR1 KGHDR and CDR2 SFDVKD. Trimming took off 10 bases at V and 7 bases at J, with 7 bases between the two ends. The CDR3 DNA sequence: TGTGCCACTTCCGGCCAGCCCCAGCATTTT. The encoded protein is CATSGQPQHF.

This clonotype was counted a few times. The genes are TRBV29-1 and TRBJ2-5; 10 bases align to TRBD2. The CDR3 runs 13 residues. CDR1 SQVTM and CDR2 ANQGSEA come from the germline V gene. V gave up 4 bases and J gave up 4 bases; unmatched junction bases: 3. The CDR3 loop is CSVGRTSGETQYF. For the CDR3, the DNA is TGCAGCGTTGGAAGGACTAGCGGAGAGACCCAGTACTTC.

Comment on this clonotype: A read error is possible here, since a much larger clone lies one base away. The chain links TRBV4-1 to TRBJ1-1; 7 bases are shared with TRBD1. V lost 1 base and J lost 8; bases outside the gene matches: 4. CDR1 is MGHRA, CDR2 YSYEKL, per germline. The length of the CDR3 is 13 residues. The DNA for the CDR3 is TGCGCCAGCAGCCAAGTCCTACAGGGGGAAGCTTTCTTT. It codes for CASSQVLQGEAFF.

This clonotype has only a few counts. The V and J genes are TRBV11-2 and TRBJ2-2; 15 nucleotides align to TRBD2. CDR1 is SGHAT and CDR2 is FQNNGV in the germline V gene. The CDR3 runs to 17 residues. Germline trimming cut 3 bases from V and 4 bases from J; bases unmatched to any gene: 3. The CDR3 here is CASSLGLAGGRTGELFF. The CDR3 region has the DNA TGTGCCAGCAGCTTGGGACTAGCGGGAGGACGCACCGGGGAGCTGTTTTTT.

Worth noting for this clonotype: One end of the junction varies from germline; a read error may be responsible. V usage is TRBV27 and J usage is TRBJ1-5; the D is unclear. The CDR3 runs to 13 residues. Per germline, CDR1 MNHEY and CDR2 SMNVEV (reference sequence). The CDR3 loop is CASSGTMIEPHHF. CDR3 nucleotide sequence: TGTGCCAGCAGTGGAACCATGATTGAGCCCCACCATTTT.

This clonotype was picked up many times. CDR3 protein: CASKNRNGNSPLHF. The CDR3 DNA reads TGTGCCAGCAAAAACCGGAATGGGAATTCACCCCTCCACTTT. The chain carries TRBV7-2 and TRBJ1-6; D is uncertain. From germline, CDR1 is SGHTA and CDR2 FQGNSA. CDR3 length: 14 residues. Trimming cost V 7 bases and J 7 bases, with 14 bases left between them. The entire variable domain, with the rest obtained from reference TRBV7-2 and TRBJ1-6, is as follows: GAGVSQSPSNKVTEKGKDVELRCDPISGHTALYWYRQSLGQGLEFLIYFQGNSAPDKSGLPSDRFSAERTGGSVSTLTIQRTQQEDSAVYLCASKNRNGNSPLHFGNGTRLTVT.

The J gene is TRBJ2-2, the V gene TRBV7-8; the D call may be TRBD1 or TRBD2 (5 bases each). The CDR3 is 15 residues long. From germline, CDR1 is SGHVS and CDR2 FQNEAQ. The V end was cut by 10 bases, the J end by 5 bases, with 20 bases between. The CDR3 DNA is TGTGCCATCCTTAGCAGTTTGAGGGGTACCGGGGAGCTGTTTTTT. It translates to CAILSSLRGTGELFF.

This clonotype was seen ten or more times. The J gene is TRBJ2-2, the V gene TRBV5-1; perhaps TRBD1 as D (6 bases). CDR1 and CDR2 from the germline V gene are SGHRS and YFSETQ. This CDR3 spans 13 amino acids. V lost 0 bases to trimming and J lost 6 bases, with 6 bases between them. The CDR3 loop is CASSLDRAGELFF. The DNA for the CDR3 is TGCGCCAGCAGCTTGGACAGGGCCGGGGAGCTGTTTTTT.

The V call is TRBV2, the J call TRBJ2-5; D may match TRBD1 or TRBD2 (6 bases each). V lost 6 bases and J lost 5, with 13 bases in between. The CDR3 runs 13 residues. The germline V gene has CDR1 SNHLY and CDR2 FYNNEI. CDR3 nucleotide sequence: TGTGCCAGCAGCCCGGGGGCCTGGGAGACCCAGTACTTC. Translation gives CASSPGAWETQYF.

A few counts support this clonotype. Relative to the germline gene, one junction end is altered; a read error may explain this. The V and J genes are TRBV7-7 and TRBJ2-2; D may be TRBD1 or TRBD2 (5 bases each). The CDR3 runs to 14 residues. CDR1 and CDR2 (germline): SSHAT, FNYEAQ (reference sequence). CDR3 nucleotides: TGTGCTAGCAGGGACGGGGTTCGGACCGGGGAGCTGTTTTTT. Translated: CASRDGVRTGELFF.

The rearrangement uses TRBV20-1 and TRBJ1-1, with TRBD1 matching 7 bases. This CDR3 region has 14 residues. CDR1 and CDR2 from the germline V gene are DFQATT and SNEGSKA (reference sequence). The J segment lost 2 bases and the V segment lost 5 bases, leaving 8 bases of the junction unmatched. The CDR3 protein is CSADNGQVNTEAFF. As DNA, the CDR3 is TGCAGTGCTGATAACGGACAGGTCAACACTGAAGCTTTCTTT.

The CDR3 here is CSASGNYGYTF. The CDR3 nucleotides read TGCAGTGCTTCGGGTAACTATGGCTACACCTTC. This sequence joins TRBV20-1 and TRBJ1-2, with D hard to call. Germline V gives CDR1 DFQATT, CDR2 SNEGSKA (reference sequence). The V end was cut by 5 bases, the J end by 1 base, with 5 bases between. CDR3 length equals 11 residues.